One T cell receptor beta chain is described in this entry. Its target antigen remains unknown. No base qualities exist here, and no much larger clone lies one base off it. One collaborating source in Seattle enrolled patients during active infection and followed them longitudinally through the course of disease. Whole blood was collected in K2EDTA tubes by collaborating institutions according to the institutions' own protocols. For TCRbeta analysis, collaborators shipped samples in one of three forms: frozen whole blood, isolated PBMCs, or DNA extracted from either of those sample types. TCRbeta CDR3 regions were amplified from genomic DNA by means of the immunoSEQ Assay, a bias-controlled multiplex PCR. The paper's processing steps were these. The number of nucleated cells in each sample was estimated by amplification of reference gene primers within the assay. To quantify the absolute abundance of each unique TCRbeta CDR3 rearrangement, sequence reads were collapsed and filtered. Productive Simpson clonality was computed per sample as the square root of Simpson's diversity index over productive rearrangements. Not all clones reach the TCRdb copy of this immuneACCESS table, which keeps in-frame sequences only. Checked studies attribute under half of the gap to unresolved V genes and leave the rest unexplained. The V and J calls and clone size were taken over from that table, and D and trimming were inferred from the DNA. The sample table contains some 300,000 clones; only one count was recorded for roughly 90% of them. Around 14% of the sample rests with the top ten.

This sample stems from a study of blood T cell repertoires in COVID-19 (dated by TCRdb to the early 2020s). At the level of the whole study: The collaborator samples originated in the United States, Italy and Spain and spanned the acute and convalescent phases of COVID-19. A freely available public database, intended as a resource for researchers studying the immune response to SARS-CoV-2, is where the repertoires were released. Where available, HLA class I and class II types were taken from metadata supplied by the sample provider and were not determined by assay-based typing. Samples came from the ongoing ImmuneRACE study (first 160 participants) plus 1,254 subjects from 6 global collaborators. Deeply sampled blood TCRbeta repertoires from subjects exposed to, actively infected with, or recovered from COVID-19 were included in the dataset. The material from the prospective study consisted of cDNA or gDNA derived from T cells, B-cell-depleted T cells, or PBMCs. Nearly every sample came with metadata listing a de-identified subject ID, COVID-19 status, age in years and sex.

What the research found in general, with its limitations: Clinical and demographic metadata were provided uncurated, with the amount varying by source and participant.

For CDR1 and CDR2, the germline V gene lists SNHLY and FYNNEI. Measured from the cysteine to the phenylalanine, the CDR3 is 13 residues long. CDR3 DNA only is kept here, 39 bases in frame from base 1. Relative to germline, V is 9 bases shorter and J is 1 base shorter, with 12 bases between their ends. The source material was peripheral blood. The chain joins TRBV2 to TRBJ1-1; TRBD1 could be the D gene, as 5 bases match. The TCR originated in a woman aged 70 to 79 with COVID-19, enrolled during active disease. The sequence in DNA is TGTGCCAGTATAGGGGAACGGAACACTGAAGCTTTCTTT. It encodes CASIGERNTEAFF.